This T cell receptor (beta chain) comes out of a study of vaccination effects on CD4 cells after COVID-19. TCRdb keeps only in-frame clones here, not all; method: immunoSEQ multiplex PCR. The sample consists of some 74,000 clones, about 80% of them appearing once. Unmatched junction bases numbered 5, after V lost 2 bases and J lost 2 bases. Germline V gene sequence: CDR1 SGHDT, CDR2 YYEEEE. This CDR3 is 15 amino acids long. CD4+ T cells specific for antigen were expanded with viral peptide pools by the ViraFEST assay before sequencing. After roughly 9 days in culture, the CD4+ T cells were isolated. Two doses of BNT162b2 or mRNA-1273 vaccine were administered to participants. About this clone: Its antigen is currently unknown.

The sequence derives from a human donor who received a COVID-19 vaccine. The sample consisted of CD4+ T cells from PBMCs cultured with HCoV-229E spike peptides, taken after COVID-19 vaccination. V usage is TRBV5-6 and J usage is TRBJ1-1; 8 bases agree with TRBD1. CDR3 DNA sequence: TGTGCCAGCAGCTTCTTGGACAGGGTTAACACTGAAGCTTTCTTT. Its protein is CASSFLDRVNTEAFF. The whole variable domain, filled in from reference TRBV5-6 and TRBJ1-1, reads DAGVTQSPTHLIKTRGQQVTLRCSPKSGHDTVSWYQQALGQGPQFIFQYYEEEERQRGNFPDRFSGHQFPNYSSELNVNALLLGDSALYLCASSFLDRVNTEAFFGQGTRLTVV.